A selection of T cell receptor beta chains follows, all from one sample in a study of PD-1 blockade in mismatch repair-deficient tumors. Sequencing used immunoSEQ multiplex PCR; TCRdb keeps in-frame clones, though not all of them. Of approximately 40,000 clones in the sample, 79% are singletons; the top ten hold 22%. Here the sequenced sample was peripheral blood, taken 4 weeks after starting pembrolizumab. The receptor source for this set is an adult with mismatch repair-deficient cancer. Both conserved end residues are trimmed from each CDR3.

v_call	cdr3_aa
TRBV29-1	SVGHRQETQY
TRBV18	ASSPLGSSYEQY
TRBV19	ASTMGLQGAEQPQH
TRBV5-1	ASSLVAGQNNEQF
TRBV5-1	ASRHYGETNEKLF
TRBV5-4	ASSPTSKPHEQY
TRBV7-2	ASSFDVDQPQH
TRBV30	AWSLTVQETQY
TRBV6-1	ASSEVFTGGSGNTIY
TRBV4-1	ASSQEEGSGQPQH
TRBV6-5	ASSTLRKTGELF
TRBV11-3	ASSLGLQRSNTEAF
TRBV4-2	ASSQDLWGLGEQY
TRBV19	ASSMGLPNEQF
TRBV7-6	ASSPQTGLSSYEQY
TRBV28	ASSFLLGNYEQY
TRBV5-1	ASSLADRPHSYEQY
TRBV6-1	ASRTGGNILEQY
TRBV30	AWSVRENTEAF
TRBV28	ASSMRGRIRKDTIY
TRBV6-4	ASSDTGTGELF
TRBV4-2	ASSQDNQPQH
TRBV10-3	AISELTGRVEAF
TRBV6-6	ASSFVTGDEQY
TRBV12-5	ASGLVGQGRSRYNEQF
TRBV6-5	ASRPRVTNEKLF
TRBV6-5	ASRRDRVSYEQY
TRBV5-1	ASSMGQGRDTQY
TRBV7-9	ASSRLASNEQF
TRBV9	ASSVMSWDTQY
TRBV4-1	ASSQLTGSKNIQY
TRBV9	ASSREGPSTDTQY
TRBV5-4	ASSFMERELVGELF
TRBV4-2	ASSQFAQGDQPQH
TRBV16	ASSQFSAEDTYEQY
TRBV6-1	ASSAAAGAPTDTQY
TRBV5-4	ASIAGSNEQF
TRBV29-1	SVVDYCTDTQY
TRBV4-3	ASSPTMWVRGETQY
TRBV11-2	ASRSWGRAKETQY
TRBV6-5	ASSPNPGYYGYT
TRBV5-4	ASSSGGLAGRTDTQY
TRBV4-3	ARATLAGLQY
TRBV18	ASSPPSGASSYNEQF
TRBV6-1	ASSSGAGGSYEQY
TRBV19	ASSIMSGSYEQY
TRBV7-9	ASSPRDRVYNEQF
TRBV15	ATSRVQGEDTGELF
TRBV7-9	ASRDHGELF
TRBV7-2	ASSLVGARSGADTQY
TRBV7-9	ASSLVGQGVGTEAF
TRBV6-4	ASTREGGTGELF
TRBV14	ASSLHRRGDYEQY